This is a list of T cell receptor beta chains from one sample in a study of CXCR3-negative and CXCR3-positive naive CD8 T cells. TCRdb re-called the 5' RACE reads; every CDR3 protein appears as one record, without DNA. This repertoire includes 100,000 to 150,000 distinct CDR3 sequences. The sequenced sample was naive CXCR3+ CD8+ T cells from blood. These TCRs come from a human donor in good health. Some clones in this sample may be carry-over from other donors' samples. Both conserved end residues are part of each CDR3. The order of the fields is J gene, V gene, CDR3 protein.

TRBJ2-1,TRBV9,CASSTQAGGPRNEQFF
TRBJ2-5,TRBV7-6,CASSLTQETQYF
TRBJ2-6,TRBV12-3/TRBV12-4,CASSRDREAGANVLTF
TRBJ2-2,TRBV12-3/TRBV12-4,CASSPRGTSGITGELFF
TRBJ1-6,TRBV30,CAWSVGASDSPLHF
TRBJ2-3,TRBV7-8,CASRSRLAGVTDTQYF
TRBJ1-6,TRBV4-3,CASSQDRVGESPLHF
TRBJ1-1,TRBV10-3,CAISEQGEYTEAFF
TRBJ2-5,TRBV29-1,CSVVPSGQETQYF
TRBJ2-2,TRBV7-9,CASSLPRGKGDTGELFF
TRBJ2-7,TRBV29-1,CSVVEDWSSYEQYF
TRBJ2-3,TRBV28,CASSLNVKGSQYF
TRBJ2-1,TRBV29-1,CSVLAVGERNNEQFF
TRBJ2-1,TRBV1,CTSSQDAAPKVRPWDNEQFF
TRBJ2-2,TRBV6-5,CASSYSGQNTGELFF
TRBJ2-1,TRBV5-6,CASSLAGVASGALSYNEQFF
TRBJ1-6,TRBV4-3,CASSQDWGGHESNSPLHF
TRBJ1-1,TRBV21-1,CASSNLQKLRKTEAFF
TRBJ1-1,TRBV20-1,CSARDQVATEAFF
TRBJ1-1,TRBV6-2/TRBV6-3,CASRPNTGGNTEAFF